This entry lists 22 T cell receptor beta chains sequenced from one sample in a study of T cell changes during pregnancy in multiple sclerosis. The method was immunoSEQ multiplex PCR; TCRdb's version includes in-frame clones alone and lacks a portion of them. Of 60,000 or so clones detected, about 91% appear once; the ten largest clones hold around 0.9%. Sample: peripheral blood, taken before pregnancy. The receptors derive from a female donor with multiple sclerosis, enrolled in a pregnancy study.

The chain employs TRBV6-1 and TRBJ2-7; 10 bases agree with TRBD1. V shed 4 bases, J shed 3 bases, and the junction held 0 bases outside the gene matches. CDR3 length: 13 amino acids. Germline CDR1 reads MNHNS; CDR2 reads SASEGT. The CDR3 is CASSGDRGYEQYF. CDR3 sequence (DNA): TGTGCCAGCAGTGGGGACAGGGGCTACGAGCAGTACTTC.

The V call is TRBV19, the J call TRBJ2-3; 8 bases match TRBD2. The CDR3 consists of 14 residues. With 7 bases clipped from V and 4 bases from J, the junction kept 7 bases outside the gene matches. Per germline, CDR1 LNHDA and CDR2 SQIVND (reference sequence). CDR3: CASKDGGAADTQYF. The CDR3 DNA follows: TGTGCCAGTAAGGACGGGGGGGCCGCAGATACGCAGTATTTT. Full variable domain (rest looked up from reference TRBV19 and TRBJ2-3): DGGITQSPKYLFRKEGQNVTLSCEQNLNHDAMYWYRQDPGQGLRLIYYSQIVNDFQKGDIAEGYSVSREKKESFPLTVTSAQKNPTAFYLCASKDGGAADTQYFGPGTRLTVL.

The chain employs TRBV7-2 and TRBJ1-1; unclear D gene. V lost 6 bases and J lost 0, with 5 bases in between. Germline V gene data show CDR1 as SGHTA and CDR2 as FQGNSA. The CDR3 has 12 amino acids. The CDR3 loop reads CASSHLNTEAFF. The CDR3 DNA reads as TGTGCCAGCAGTCATTTGAACACTGAAGCTTTCTTT.

CDR3 nucleotides: TGCGCCAGCAGCCAAGATAGCGGGGGGGCCAAGACGCAGTATTTT. This sequence encodes CASSQDSGGAKTQYF. This chain connects TRBV4-1 to TRBJ2-3; 11 bases are shared with TRBD2. There are 15 residues in the CDR3. Trimming at V came to 0 bases and at J to 9 bases, leaving 5 bases not matched to a gene. Germline lookup yields CDR1 MGHRA and CDR2 YSYEKL.

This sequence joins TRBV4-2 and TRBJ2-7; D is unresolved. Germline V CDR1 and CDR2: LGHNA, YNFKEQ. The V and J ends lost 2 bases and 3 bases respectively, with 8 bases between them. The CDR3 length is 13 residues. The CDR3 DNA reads TGTGCCAGCAGCCAACCAGAAAGCTACGAGCAGTACTTC. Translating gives CASSQPESYEQYF.

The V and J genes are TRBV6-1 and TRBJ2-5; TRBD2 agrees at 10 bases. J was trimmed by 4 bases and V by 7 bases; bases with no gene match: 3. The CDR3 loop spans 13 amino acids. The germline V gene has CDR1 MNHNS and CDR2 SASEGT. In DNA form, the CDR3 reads TGTGCCAGCATTAGCGGGGGGCCAGAGACCCAGTACTTC. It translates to CASISGGPETQYF.

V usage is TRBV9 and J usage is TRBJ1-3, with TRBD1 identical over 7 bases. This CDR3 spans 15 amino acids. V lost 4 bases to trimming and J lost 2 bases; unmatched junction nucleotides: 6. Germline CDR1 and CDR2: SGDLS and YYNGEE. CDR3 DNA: TGTGCCAGCAGCCCAACAGGGGCCCCTGGAAACACCATATATTTT. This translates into CASSPTGAPGNTIYF.

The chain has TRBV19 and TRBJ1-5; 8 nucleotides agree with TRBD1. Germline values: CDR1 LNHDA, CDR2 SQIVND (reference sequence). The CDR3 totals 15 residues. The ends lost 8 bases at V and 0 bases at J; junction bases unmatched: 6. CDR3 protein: CASWPTGDSNQPQHF. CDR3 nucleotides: TGTGCCAGTTGGCCGACAGGGGATAGCAATCAGCCCCAGCATTTT. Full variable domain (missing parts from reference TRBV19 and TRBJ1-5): DGGITQSPKYLFRKEGQNVTLSCEQNLNHDAMYWYRQDPGQGLRLIYYSQIVNDFQKGDIAEGYSVSREKKESFPLTVTSAQKNPTAFYLCASWPTGDSNQPQHFGDGTRLSIL.

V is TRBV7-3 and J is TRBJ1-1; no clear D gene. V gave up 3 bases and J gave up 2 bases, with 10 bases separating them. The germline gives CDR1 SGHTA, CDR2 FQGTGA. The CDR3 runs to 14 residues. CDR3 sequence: CASSFRSGNTEAFF. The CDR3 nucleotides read TGTGCCAGCAGCTTTAGATCAGGCAACACTGAAGCTTTCTTT. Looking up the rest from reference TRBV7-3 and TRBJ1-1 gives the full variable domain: GAGVSQTPSNKVTEKGKYVELRCDPISGHTALYWYRQSLGQGPEFLIYFQGTGAADDSGLPNDRFFAVRPEGSVSTLKIQRTERGDSAVYLCASSFRSGNTEAFFGQGTRLTVV.

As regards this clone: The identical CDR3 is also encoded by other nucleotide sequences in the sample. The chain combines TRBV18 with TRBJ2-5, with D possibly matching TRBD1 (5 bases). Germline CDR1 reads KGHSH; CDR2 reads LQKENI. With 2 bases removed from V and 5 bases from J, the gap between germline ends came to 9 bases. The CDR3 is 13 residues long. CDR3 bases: TGTGCCAGCTCACCATTGGCAGGGGAGACCCAGTACTTC. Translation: CASSPLAGETQYF. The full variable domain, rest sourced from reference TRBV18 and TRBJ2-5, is NAGVMQNPRHLVRRRGQEARLRCSPMKGHSHVYWYRQLPEEGLKFMVYLQKENIIDESGMPKERFSAEFPKEGPSILRIQQVVRGDSAAYFCASSPLAGETQYFGPGTRLLVL.

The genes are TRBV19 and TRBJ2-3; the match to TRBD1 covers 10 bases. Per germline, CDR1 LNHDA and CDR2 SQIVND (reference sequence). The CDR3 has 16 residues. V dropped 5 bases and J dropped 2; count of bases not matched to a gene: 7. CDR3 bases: TGTGCCAGTAGTTCTCGGGACAGGGGACCCACAGATACGCAGTATTTT. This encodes CASSSRDRGPTDTQYF.

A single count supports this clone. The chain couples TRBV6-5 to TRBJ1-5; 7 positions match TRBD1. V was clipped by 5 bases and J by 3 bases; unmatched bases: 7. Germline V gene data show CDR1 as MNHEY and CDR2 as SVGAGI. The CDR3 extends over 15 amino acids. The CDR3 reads CASSVDRNHNQPQHF. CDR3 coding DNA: TGTGCCAGCAGTGTGGACAGGAATCACAATCAGCCCCAGCATTTT.

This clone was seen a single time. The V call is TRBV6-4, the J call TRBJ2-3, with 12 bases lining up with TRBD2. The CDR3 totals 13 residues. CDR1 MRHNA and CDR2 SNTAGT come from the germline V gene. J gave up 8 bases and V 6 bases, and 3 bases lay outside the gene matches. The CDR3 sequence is CASSQTSGGTQYF. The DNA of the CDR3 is TGTGCCAGCAGCCAGACTAGCGGGGGTACGCAGTATTTT.

CDR3 region: CASSIRGAQDTEAFF. CDR3 sequence (DNA): TGTGCCAGTAGTATCAGGGGGGCGCAGGACACTGAAGCTTTCTTT. This chain joins TRBV19 and TRBJ1-1, with 7 bases lining up with TRBD1. This CDR3 has 15 residues. Germline V gives CDR1 LNHDA, CDR2 SQIVND (reference sequence). V shed 3 bases and J 3 bases; nucleotides not matched to a gene: 7. The whole variable domain, remainder taken from reference TRBV19 and TRBJ1-1, is DGGITQSPKYLFRKEGQNVTLSCEQNLNHDAMYWYRQDPGQGLRLIYYSQIVNDFQKGDIAEGYSVSREKKESFPLTVTSAQKNPTAFYLCASSIRGAQDTEAFFGQGTRLTVV.

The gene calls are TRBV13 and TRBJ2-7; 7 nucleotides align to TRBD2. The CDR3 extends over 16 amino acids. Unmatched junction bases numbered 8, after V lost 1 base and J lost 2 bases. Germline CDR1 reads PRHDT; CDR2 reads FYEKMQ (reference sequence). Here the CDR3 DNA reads TGTGCCAGCAGCTTAGCCTCCGGGACTACCGCCTACGAGCAGTACTTC. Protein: CASSLASGTTAYEQYF.

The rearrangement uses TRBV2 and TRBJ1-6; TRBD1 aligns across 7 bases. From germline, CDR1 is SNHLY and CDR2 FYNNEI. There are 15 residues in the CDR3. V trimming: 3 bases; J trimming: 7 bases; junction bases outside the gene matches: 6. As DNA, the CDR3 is TGTGCCAGCAGTGAGAGGGGGCAGAAGAATTCACCCCTCCACTTT. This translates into CASSERGQKNSPLHF.

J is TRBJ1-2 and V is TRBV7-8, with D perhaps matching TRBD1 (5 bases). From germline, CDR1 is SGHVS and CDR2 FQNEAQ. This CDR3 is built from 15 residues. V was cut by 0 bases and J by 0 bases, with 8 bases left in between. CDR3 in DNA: TGTGCCAGCAGCTTAGCAACAGGTGCTAACTATGGCTACACCTTC. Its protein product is CASSLATGANYGYTF. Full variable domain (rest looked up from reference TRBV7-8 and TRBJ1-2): GAGVSQSPRYKVAKRGQDVALRCDPISGHVSLFWYQQALGQGPEFLTYFQNEAQLDKSGLPSDRFFAERPEGSVSTLKIQRTQQEDSAVYLCASSLATGANYGYTFGSGTRLTVV.

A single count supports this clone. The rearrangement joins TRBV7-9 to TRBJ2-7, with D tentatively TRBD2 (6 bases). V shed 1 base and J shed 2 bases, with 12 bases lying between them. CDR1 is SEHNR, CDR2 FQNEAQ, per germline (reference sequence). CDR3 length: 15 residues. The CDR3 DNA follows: TGTGCCAGCAGCTTAGAGGGTGGACTAACCTACGAGCAGTACTTC. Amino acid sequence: CASSLEGGLTYEQYF.

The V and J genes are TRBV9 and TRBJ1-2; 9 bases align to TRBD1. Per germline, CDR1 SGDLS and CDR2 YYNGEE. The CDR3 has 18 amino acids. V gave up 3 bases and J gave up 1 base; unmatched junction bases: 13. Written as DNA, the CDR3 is TGTGCCAGCAGCGCCCGGGACAGGGAAACCGAATATAACTATGGCTACACCTTC. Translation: CASSARDRETEYNYGYTF.

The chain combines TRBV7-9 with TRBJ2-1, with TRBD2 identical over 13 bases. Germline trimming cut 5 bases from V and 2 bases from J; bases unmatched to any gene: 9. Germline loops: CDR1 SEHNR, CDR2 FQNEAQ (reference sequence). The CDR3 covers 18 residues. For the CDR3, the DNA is TGTGCCAGCAGCCGGGGACTAGCGGGGAATACTCCCTACAATGAGCAGTTCTTC. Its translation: CASSRGLAGNTPYNEQFF.

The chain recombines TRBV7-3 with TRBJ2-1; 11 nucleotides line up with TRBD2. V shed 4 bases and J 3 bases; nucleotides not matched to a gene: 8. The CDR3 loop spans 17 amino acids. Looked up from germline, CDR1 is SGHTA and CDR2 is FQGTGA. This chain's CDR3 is CASSSRSGTSGYNEQFF. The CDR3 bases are TGTGCCAGCAGCTCCCGAAGCGGGACTAGCGGCTACAATGAGCAGTTCTTC.

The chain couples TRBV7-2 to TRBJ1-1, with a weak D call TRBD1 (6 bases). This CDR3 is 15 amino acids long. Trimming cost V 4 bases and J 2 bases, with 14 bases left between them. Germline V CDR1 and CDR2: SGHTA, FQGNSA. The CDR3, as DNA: TGTGCCAGCAGCTCGGGGGGGGCCCCTAACACTGAAGCTTTCTTT. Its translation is CASSSGGAPNTEAFF.